These T cell receptor beta chains were read from a single sample in a study of blood T cell repertoires in COVID-19. Here immunoSEQ multiplex PCR was the method, and the copy in TCRdb shows in-frame clones only, minus some. This table holds over 150,000 clones, approximately 80% found once. Sequenced input: peripheral blood. The receptors derive from a woman aged 55 to 70 with acute or convalescent COVID-19. Both conserved end residues are part of each CDR3. A D gene is named only where the DNA matches it firmly. A row's size may be missing; if present it is once, few, many or a size class.

>.|TRBJ1-5|.|TRBV6-5
TGTGCCAGCAGCCGGACAGTTGATCAGCCCCAGCATTTT
CASSRTVDQPQHF
>.|TRBJ1-5|.|TRBV2
TGTGCCACCAACACAGGAGGGTCCAATCAGCCCCAGCATTTT
CATNTGGSNQPQHF
>.|TRBJ1-1|TRBD1|TRBV15
TGTGCCATCCGAGGATTCGGACAGGCAGCCACTGAAGCTTTCTTT
CAIRGFGQAATEAFF
>.|TRBJ2-3|.|TRBV29-1
TGCAGCGTTACATATCCCCCAGATACGCAGTATTTT
CSVTYPPDTQYF
>.|TRBJ1-6|.|TRBV28
TGTGCCAGCAGGTCTGGAGGGAATTCACCCCTCCACTTT
CASRSGGNSPLHF
>.|TRBJ1-6|.|TRBV29-1
TGCAGCGTTGACTGGGAGAGCTCCTATAATTCACCCCTCCACTTT
CSVDWESSYNSPLHF
>.|TRBJ1-1|.|TRBV19
TGTGCCAGTAGCAACAGGGCTGGGGACACTGAAGCTTTCTTT
CASSNRAGDTEAFF
>.|TRBJ2-1|TRBD2|TRBV3-1/TRBV3-2
TGTGCCAGCAGCCCCCCCACGGGGGGGACCTACAATGAGCAGTTCTTC
CASSPPTGGTYNEQFF
>.|TRBJ1-1|TRBD1|TRBV10-1
TGCGCCAGTGCGAAGGGACAGGGGTTGACCACTGAAGCTTTCTTT
CASAKGQGLTTEAFF
>.|TRBJ1-1|TRBD1|TRBV6-5
TGTGCCAGCAGCACCATGGCAGGGGGCACTGAAGCTTTCTTT
CASSTMAGGTEAFF
>once|TRBJ1-2|TRBD1|TRBV7-3
TGTGCCAGCAGCAGGAACAGGGGCGGCTACACCTTC
CASSRNRGGYTF
>once|TRBJ1-4|TRBD1|TRBV19
TGTGCCAGTAGAGCCACAGGGGCGGGTGAAAAACTGTTTTTT
CASRATGAGEKLFF
>few|TRBJ1-1|.|TRBV6-6
TGTGCCAGCTGGGGACATCCGATGAACACTGAAGCTTTCTTT
CASWGHPMNTEAFF
>.|TRBJ1-3|.|TRBV30
TGTGCCTGGAGTGTAAACATCGGAAACACCATATATTTT
CAWSVNIGNTIYF
>few|TRBJ2-1|.|TRBV19
TGTGCCAGTAGATCAACAGCTCCAGATGAGCAGTTCTTC
CASRSTAPDEQFF
>.|TRBJ2-5|TRBD1|TRBV5-6
TGTGCCAGCAGCTCAGGGGGCCGGGAGACCCAGTACTTC
CASSSGGRETQYF
>once|TRBJ1-6|.|TRBV6-7
TGTGCCAGCAGTTACTCGAAGGACTCAGCATGTTCACCCCTCCACTTT
CASSYSKDSACSPLHF
>.|TRBJ2-5|TRBD2|TRBV6-1
TGTGCCAGCAGTGGCACCTGGGGGGGTCTCTTCGGGACCCAGTACTTC
CASSGTWGGLFGTQYF
>.|TRBJ1-5|.|TRBV28
TGTGCCAGCAGCCAGGGTTTGAGTAATCAGCCCCAGCATTTT
CASSQGLSNQPQHF
>.|TRBJ1-5|TRBD1|TRBV7-9
TGTGCCAGCAGCCAGGACAGGGAGGGGTATCAGCCCCAGCATTTT
CASSQDREGYQPQHF
>.|TRBJ2-3|TRBD2|TRBV7-7
TGTGCTAGCAGCCAAGAAGGGAGGGTCCCAGATACGCAGTATTTT
CASSQEGRVPDTQYF
>.|TRBJ1-2|.|TRBV28
TGTGCCAGCAAGGGGCCAGGGGAGGGCTACACCTTC
CASKGPGEGYTF
>once|TRBJ1-4|.|TRBV5-1
TGCGCCAGCAGCTTGGGTGGGGCAAGGGAAAAACTGTTTTTT
CASSLGGAREKLFF
>.|TRBJ1-1|.|TRBV19
TGTGCCAGTAGTATAGGGACTGCTAGCACTGAAGCTTTCTTT
CASSIGTASTEAFF
>few|TRBJ1-1|TRBD1|TRBV5-1
TGCGCCAGCAGCCGTCAGGGGGCTGGGATGAACACTGAAGCTTTCTTT
CASSRQGAGMNTEAFF
>.|TRBJ1-2|.|TRBV2
TGTGCCAGCAGTCTAGACTATGGCTACACCTTC
CASSLDYGYTF
>.|TRBJ1-4|TRBD1|TRBV28
TGTGCCAGCAGTTTGGGACAGGGGTATGAAAAACTGTTTTTT
CASSLGQGYEKLFF
>.|TRBJ1-3|.|TRBV29-1
TGCAGCGTGAGTTCTGGAAACACCATATATTTT
CSVSSGNTIYF
>.|TRBJ2-3|.|TRBV29-1
TGCAGCCAAATGGGCGCCTCGCATACGCAGTATTTT
CSQMGASHTQYF
>.|TRBJ1-2|.|TRBV7-9
TGTGCCAGCAGCTTAGCCACAGTCTCGGGCTACACCTTC
CASSLATVSGYTF
>.|TRBJ1-1|.|TRBV21-1
TGTGCCAGCCGCGGCCCGTCCCGGGATCGGAACACTGAAGCTTTCTTT
CASRGPSRDRNTEAFF
>.|TRBJ1-3|.|TRBV19
TGTGCCAGTAATCGGTTCTCTGGAAACACCATATATTTT
CASNRFSGNTIYF
>.|TRBJ1-1|TRBD1|TRBV5-1
TGCGCCAGCAGTTGGAGAGACAGGGGACCCACTGAAGCTTTCTTT
CASSWRDRGPTEAFF
>.|TRBJ1-6|.|TRBV3-1/TRBV3-2
TGTGCCAGCAGCCAAGGAGACAGGACAGTTAATTCACCCCTCCACTTT
CASSQGDRTVNSPLHF
>.|TRBJ1-3|.|TRBV18
TGTGCCAGCTCCTCCGGACTGAACTCTGGAAACACCATATATTTT
CASSSGLNSGNTIYF
>.|TRBJ2-5|.|TRBV9
TGTGCCAGCAGCGTAAACACCCCAGAGACCCAGTACTTC
CASSVNTPETQYF
>once|TRBJ1-1|.|TRBV4-2
TGTGCCAGCAGCCACTCAGGGAGGGACACTGAAGCTTTCTTT
CASSHSGRDTEAFF
>once|TRBJ1-6|TRBD1|TRBV2
TGTGCCAGCAGGGGGACAGGGGCCAATAATTCACCCCTCCACTTT
CASRGTGANNSPLHF
>.|TRBJ2-3|TRBD2|TRBV27
TGTGCCAGCAGTTTTTCGGCGGGGGGACCCACAGATACGCAGTATTTT
CASSFSAGGPTDTQYF
>.|TRBJ1-5|TRBD1|TRBV6-5
TGTGCCAGCAGGGGACAGAGGAATCAGCCCCAGCATTTT
CASRGQRNQPQHF
>.|TRBJ2-1|TRBD1|TRBV12-5
TGTGCTAGTGGTTTGCAAACAGGGGGGATCTACAATGAGCAGTTCTTC
CASGLQTGGIYNEQFF
>.|TRBJ2-4|.|TRBV19
TGTGCCAGTACCCAGGGGGGAGCCAAAAACATTCAGTACTTC
CASTQGGAKNIQYF
>.|TRBJ2-7|.|TRBV27
TGTGCCAGCAGTCCCGGGATGTCCTACGAGCAGTACTTC
CASSPGMSYEQYF
>.|TRBJ1-2|TRBD1|TRBV5-1
TGCGCCAGCAGCTCTAGAGGGACAGGGATCTATGGCTACACCTTC
CASSSRGTGIYGYTF
>.|TRBJ1-3|.|TRBV24-1
TGTGCCACCAGCAGCGGTGGAAACACCATATATTTT
CATSSGGNTIYF
>.|TRBJ2-3|.|TRBV7-2
TGTGCCAGCAGCTACACAGGGGAGGTCACAGATACGCAGTATTTT
CASSYTGEVTDTQYF
>once|TRBJ2-3|.|TRBV6-1
TGTGCCAGCAGTGAAAGGCAGGGGGGAGCAGATACGCAGTATTTT
CASSERQGGADTQYF
>.|TRBJ1-5|TRBD1|TRBV16
TGTGCCAGCAGCCCAGGGACAGGGGCTCAGCCCCAGCATTTT
CASSPGTGAQPQHF
>.|TRBJ1-5|.|TRBV27
TGTGCCAGCAGTTTAAATTCGGATCAGCCCCAGCATTTT
CASSLNSDQPQHF
>.|TRBJ1-6|.|TRBV3-1/TRBV3-2
TGTGCCAGCAGCCAGAATCCGATATACCGGGATTCACCCCTCCACTTT
CASSQNPIYRDSPLHF